These T cell receptor beta chains were read from a single sample in a study of OX40 agonist ivuxolimab in advanced cancers. TCRdb's copy holds only in-frame clones and misses some; the assay was immunoSEQ multiplex PCR. The sample yields tens of thousands of clones, 92% seen once. The sample in question was CD4+ or CD8+ T cells sorted from blood, obtained in a trial of the OX40 agonist ivuxolimab. The receptors stem from an adult with an advanced solid tumor such as melanoma, head and neck, liver or kidney cancer. CDR3s include the opening cysteine and the closing phenylalanine or tryptophan. A D gene is named only where the DNA matches it firmly. Clone size is shown for a subset of rows, as once, few, many or a class of expanded clone.

-	TRBV7-9	-	TRBJ2-1	TGTGCCAGCAGCTTGGTGACGGGCACGGAGCAGTTCTTC	CASSLVTGTEQFF
-	TRBV18	-	TRBJ1-1	TGTGCCAGCTCCCCGGTGTCAGCGAACACTGAAGCTTTCTTT	CASSPVSANTEAFF
-	TRBV19	-	TRBJ2-3	TGTGCCAGTAGTATGAGCGGGAGCACAGATACGCAGTATTTT	CASSMSGSTDTQYF
-	TRBV30	-	TRBJ2-3	TGTGCCTGGGCAGGGAGCACAGATACGCAGTATTTT	CAWAGSTDTQYF
once	TRBV6-5	TRBD1	TRBJ1-6	TGTGCCAGCAGTTACTCTGACAGGGTGAATTCACCCCTCCACTTT	CASSYSDRVNSPLHF
-	TRBV10-3	TRBD2	TRBJ2-7	TGTGCCATCAGAGCGGGAGACGCCTACGAGCAGTACTTC	CAIRAGDAYEQYF
-	TRBV30	-	TRBJ1-5	TGTGCCTGGAGTCACAGGGACAATCAGCCCCAGCATTTT	CAWSHRDNQPQHF
-	TRBV19	TRBD1	TRBJ2-2	TGTGCCAGCATGCGACAGGGAAACACCGGGGAGCTGTTTTTT	CASMRQGNTGELFF
-	TRBV6-5	-	TRBJ2-3	TGTGCCAGCAGTTACTCGAGTGGGGGGCGCGTACATACGCAGTATTTT	CASSYSSGGRVHTQYF
-	TRBV4-1	-	TRBJ2-7	TGCGCCAGCAGCCAAGATTCGGCGGCTTGGGAGCAGTACTTC	CASSQDSAAWEQYF
-	TRBV19	-	TRBJ2-3	TGTGCCAGTAGCCTTACCCCCACTCGGACTACTAGCACAGATACGCAGTATTTT	CASSLTPTRTTSTDTQYF
-	TRBV6-5	TRBD1	TRBJ2-7	TGTGCCAGCAGCCTACAGGGGAACGAGCAGTACTTC	CASSLQGNEQYF
once	TRBV25-1	-	TRBJ1-4	TGTGCCAGCAGTGAAGAACCCGGGAGAATCAATGAAAAACTGTTTTTT	CASSEEPGRINEKLFF
-	TRBV19	TRBD1	TRBJ1-2	TGTGCCAGTAGTTCGGACAGGGCCTCCTATGGCTACACCTTC	CASSSDRASYGYTF
-	TRBV9	-	TRBJ1-5	TGTGCCAGCAGCCCGGGGGGTGGCGGGGGCAATCAGCCCCAGCATTTT	CASSPGGGGGNQPQHF
few	TRBV27	-	TRBJ1-1	TGTGCCAGCAGTTTACGGGGGGCGATCACTGAAGCTTTCTTT	CASSLRGAITEAFF
-	TRBV6-5	TRBD1	TRBJ1-5	TGTGCCAGCCACAGGGGGTCTACGGGGCCCCAGCATTTT	CASHRGSTGPQHF
-	TRBV6-1	-	TRBJ2-7	TGTGCCAGCAGTGTGGCTAGCTTAGGAGAGCAGTACTTC	CASSVASLGEQYF
-	TRBV5-4	TRBD1	TRBJ2-5	TGTGCCAGCAGCCCCCGTTATCTGACAGGGGGGGAGACCCAGTACTTC	CASSPRYLTGGETQYF
few	TRBV27	TRBD1	TRBJ2-7	TGTGCCAGCAGTACCGCAGGGGGCCACGAGCAGTACTTC	CASSTAGGHEQYF
-	TRBV7-6	TRBD2	TRBJ2-1	TGTGCCAGCAGCCCTTCGGGACTAGCGGGTTTCAATGAGCAGTTCTTC	CASSPSGLAGFNEQFF
-	TRBV2	TRBD2	TRBJ2-1	TGTGCCAGCATCCGAGGACTAGACTGGGGCGATGAGCAGTTCTTC	CASIRGLDWGDEQFF
-	TRBV7-9	-	TRBJ2-1	TGTGCCAGCAGTTTGCGGGTGGGGGGTTACAATGAGCAGTTCTTC	CASSLRVGGYNEQFF
-	TRBV4-3	TRBD2	TRBJ2-1	TGCGCCAGCAGCCAACTCCCGTCAGCGGGACTAGGTCCCTACAATGAGCAGTTCTTC	CASSQLPSAGLGPYNEQFF
-	TRBV7-2	-	TRBJ1-3	TGTGCCAGCAGCTTAGTTCCCGGAAACACCATATATTTT	CASSLVPGNTIYF
-	TRBV29-1	TRBD1	TRBJ2-3	TGCAGCGTCCCGCAGGGGGCGGATACGCAGTATTTT	CSVPQGADTQYF
-	TRBV20-1	-	TRBJ2-5	TGCAGCCCTCGGAGCGTTCGAGACCAGTACTTC	CSPRSVRDQYF
-	TRBV7-9	-	TRBJ1-2	TGTGCCAGCAGCGCCAACTCTCACTATGGCTACACCTTC	CASSANSHYGYTF
-	TRBV18	-	TRBJ2-7	TGTGCCAGCTCACTCGCAGGATACTACGAGCAGTACTTC	CASSLAGYYEQYF
-	TRBV2	TRBD1	TRBJ2-2	TGTGCCAGCAGGGACGGGACAGGGAACACCGGGGAGCTGTTTTTT	CASRDGTGNTGELFF
-	TRBV5-4	-	TRBJ2-7	TGTGCCAGCAGCTTGGGCGGGAATGAAGTCTACGAGCAGTACTTC	CASSLGGNEVYEQYF
-	TRBV6-5	-	TRBJ2-6	TGTGCCAGCAGTCGATCGACTGGGGCCAACGTCCTGACTTTC	CASSRSTGANVLTF
-	TRBV7-2	-	TRBJ2-1	TGTGCCAGCAGACCCACTAGGGCGAGTGAGCAGTTCTTC	CASRPTRASEQFF